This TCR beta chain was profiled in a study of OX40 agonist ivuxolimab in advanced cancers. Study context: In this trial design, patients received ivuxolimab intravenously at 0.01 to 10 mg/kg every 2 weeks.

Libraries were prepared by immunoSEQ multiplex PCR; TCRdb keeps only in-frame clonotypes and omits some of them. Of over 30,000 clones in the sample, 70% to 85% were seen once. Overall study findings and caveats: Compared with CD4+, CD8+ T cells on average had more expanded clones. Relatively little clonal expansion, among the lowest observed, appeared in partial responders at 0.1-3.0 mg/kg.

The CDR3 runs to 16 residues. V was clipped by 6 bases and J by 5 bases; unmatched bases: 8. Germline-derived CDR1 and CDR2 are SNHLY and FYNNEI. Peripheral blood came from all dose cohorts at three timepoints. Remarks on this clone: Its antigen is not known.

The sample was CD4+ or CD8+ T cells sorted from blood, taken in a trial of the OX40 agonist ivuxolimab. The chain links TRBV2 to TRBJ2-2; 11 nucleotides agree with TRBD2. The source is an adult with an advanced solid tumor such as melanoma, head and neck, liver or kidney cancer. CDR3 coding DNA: TGTGCCAGCAGACTCACTAGCGGGAGCGGTACCGGGGAGCTGTTTTTT. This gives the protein CASRLTSGSGTGELFF.